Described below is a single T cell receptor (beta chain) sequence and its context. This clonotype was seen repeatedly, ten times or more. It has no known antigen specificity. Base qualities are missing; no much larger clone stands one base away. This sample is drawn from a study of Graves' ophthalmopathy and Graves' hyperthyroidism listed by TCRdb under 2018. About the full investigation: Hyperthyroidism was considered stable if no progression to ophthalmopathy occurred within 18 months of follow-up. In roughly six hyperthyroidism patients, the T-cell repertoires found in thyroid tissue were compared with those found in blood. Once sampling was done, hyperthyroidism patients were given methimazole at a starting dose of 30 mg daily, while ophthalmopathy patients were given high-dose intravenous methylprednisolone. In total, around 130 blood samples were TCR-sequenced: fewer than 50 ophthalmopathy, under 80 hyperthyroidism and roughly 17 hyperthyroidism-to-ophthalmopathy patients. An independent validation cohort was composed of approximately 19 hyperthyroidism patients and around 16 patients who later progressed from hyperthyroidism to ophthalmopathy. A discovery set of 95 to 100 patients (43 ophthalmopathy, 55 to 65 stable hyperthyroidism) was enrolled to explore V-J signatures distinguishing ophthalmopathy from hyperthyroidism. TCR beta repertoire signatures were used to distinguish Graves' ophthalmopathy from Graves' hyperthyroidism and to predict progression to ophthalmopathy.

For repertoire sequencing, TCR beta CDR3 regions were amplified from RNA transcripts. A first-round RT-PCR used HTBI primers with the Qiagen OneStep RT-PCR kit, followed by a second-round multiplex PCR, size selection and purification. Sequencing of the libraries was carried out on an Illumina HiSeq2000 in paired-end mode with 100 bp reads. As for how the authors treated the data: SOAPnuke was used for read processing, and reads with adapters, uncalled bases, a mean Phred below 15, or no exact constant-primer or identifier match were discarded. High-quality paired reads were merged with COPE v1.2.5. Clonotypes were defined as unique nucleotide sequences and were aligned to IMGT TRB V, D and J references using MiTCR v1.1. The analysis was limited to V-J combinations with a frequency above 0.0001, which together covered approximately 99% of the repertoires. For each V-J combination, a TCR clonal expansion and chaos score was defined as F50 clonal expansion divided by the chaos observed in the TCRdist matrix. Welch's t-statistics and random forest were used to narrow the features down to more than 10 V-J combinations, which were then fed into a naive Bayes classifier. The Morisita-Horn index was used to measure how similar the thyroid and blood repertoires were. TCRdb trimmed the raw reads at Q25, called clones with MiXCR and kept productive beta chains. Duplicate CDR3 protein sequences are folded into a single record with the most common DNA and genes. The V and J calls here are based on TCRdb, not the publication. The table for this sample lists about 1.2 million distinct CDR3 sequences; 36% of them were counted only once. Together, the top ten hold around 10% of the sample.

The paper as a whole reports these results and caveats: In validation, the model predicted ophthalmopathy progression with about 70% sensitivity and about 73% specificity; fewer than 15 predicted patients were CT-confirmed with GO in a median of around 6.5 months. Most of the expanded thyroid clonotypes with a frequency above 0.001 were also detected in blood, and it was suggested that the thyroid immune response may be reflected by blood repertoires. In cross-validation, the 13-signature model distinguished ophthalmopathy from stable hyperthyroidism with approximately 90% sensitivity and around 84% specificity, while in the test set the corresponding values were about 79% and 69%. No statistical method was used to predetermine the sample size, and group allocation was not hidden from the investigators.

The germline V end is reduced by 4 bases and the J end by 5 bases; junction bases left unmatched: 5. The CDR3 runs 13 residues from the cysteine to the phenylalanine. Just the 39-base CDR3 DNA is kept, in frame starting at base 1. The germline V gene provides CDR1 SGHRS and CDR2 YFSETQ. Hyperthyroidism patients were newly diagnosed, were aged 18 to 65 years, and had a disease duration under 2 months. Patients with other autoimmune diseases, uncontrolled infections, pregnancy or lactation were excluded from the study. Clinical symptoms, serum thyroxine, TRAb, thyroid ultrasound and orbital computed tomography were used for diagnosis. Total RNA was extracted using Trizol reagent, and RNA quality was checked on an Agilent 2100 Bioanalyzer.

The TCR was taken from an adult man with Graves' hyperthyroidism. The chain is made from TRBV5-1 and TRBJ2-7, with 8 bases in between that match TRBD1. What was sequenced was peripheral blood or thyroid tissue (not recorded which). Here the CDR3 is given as CASSADRGNEQYF. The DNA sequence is TGCGCCAGCAGCGCCGACAGGGGAAACGAGCAGTACTTC.